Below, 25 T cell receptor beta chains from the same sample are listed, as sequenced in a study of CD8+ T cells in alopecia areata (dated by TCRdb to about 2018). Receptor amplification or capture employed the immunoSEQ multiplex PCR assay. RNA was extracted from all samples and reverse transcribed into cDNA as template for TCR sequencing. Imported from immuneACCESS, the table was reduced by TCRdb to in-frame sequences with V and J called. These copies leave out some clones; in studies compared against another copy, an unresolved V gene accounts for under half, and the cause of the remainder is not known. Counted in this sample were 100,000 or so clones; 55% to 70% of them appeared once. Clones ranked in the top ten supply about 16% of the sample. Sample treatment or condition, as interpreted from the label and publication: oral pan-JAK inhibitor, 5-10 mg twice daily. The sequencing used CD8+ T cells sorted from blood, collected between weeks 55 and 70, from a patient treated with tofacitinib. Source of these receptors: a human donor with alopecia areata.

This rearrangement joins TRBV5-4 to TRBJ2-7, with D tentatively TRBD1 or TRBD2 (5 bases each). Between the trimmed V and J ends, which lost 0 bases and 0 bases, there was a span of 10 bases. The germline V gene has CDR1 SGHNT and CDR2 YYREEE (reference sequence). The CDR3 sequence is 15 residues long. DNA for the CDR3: TGTGCCAGCAGCTTGGCGAGGGGCAGCTCCTACGAGCAGTACTTC. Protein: CASSLARGSSYEQYF.

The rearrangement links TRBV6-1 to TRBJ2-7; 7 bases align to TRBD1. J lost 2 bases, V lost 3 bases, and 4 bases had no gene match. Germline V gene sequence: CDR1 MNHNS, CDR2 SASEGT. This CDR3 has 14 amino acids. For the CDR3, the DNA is TGTGCCAGCAGTGAGCCGGGACAGACCTACGAGCAGTACTTC. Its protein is CASSEPGQTYEQYF.

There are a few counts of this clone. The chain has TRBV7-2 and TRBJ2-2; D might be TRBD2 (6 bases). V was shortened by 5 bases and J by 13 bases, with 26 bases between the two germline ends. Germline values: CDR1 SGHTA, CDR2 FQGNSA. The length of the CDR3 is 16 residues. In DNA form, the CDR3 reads TGTGCCAGCAGCCACATTAGGGACTTCTCTCCATGGTTGCTGTTTTTT. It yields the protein CASSHIRDFSPWLLFF.

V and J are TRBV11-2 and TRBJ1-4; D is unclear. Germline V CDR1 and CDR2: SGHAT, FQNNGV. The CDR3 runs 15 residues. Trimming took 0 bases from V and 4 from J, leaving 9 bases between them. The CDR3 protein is CASSLDWQINEKLFF. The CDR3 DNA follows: TGTGCCAGCAGCTTAGATTGGCAGATTAATGAAAAACTGTTTTTT.

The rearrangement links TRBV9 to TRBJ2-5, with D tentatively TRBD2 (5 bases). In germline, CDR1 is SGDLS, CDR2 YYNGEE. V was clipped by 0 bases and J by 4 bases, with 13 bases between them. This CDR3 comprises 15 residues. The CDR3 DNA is TGTGCCAGCAGCGTAGGAACCCGGGGAAGAGAGACCCAGTACTTC. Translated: CASSVGTRGRETQYF.

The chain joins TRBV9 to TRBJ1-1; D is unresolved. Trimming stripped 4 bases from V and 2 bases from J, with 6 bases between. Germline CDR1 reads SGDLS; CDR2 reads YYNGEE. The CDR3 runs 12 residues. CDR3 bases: TGTGCCAGCAGCCGGGATAACACTGAAGCTTTCTTT. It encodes CASSRDNTEAFF.

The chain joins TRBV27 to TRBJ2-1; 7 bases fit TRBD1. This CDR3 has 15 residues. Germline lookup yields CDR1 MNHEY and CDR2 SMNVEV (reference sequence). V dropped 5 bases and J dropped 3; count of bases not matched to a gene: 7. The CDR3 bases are TGTGCCAGCAGTGAGACAGGGAAGGTCTACAATGAGCAGTTCTTC. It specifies CASSETGKVYNEQFF.

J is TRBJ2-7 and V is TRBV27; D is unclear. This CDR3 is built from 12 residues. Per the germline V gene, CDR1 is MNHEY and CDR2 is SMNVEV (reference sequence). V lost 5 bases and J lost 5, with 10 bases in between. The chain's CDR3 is CASSSQGDEQYF. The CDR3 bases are TGTGCCAGCAGTAGTCAAGGCGACGAGCAGTACTTC.

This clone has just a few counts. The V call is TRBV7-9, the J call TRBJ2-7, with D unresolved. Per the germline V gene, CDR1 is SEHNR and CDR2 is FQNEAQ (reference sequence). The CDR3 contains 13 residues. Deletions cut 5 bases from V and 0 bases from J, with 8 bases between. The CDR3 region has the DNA TGTGCCAGCAGCCTGGACGACTCCTACGAGCAGTACTTC. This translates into CASSLDDSYEQYF.

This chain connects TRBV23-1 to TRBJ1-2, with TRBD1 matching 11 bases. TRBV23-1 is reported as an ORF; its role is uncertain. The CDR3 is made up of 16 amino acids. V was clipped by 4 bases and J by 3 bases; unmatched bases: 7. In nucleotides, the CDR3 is TGCGCCAGCAGTCCCCGGACAGGGGGCGAAGACTATGGCTACACCTTC. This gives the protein CASSPRTGGEDYGYTF.

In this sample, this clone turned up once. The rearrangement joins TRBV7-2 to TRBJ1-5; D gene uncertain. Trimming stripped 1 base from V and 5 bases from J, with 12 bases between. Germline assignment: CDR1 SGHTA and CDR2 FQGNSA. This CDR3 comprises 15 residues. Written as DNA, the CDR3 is TGTGCCAGCAGCTTAGGGGTTGGAGGACATCAGCCCCAGCATTTT. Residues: CASSLGVGGHQPQHF.

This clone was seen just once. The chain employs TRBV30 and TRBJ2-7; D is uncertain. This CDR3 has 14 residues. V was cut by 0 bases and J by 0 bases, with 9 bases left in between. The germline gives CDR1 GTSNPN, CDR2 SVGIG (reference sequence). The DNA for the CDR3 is TGTGCCTGGAGTGTTGGTTACAACTCCTACGAGCAGTACTTC. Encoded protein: CAWSVGYNSYEQYF.

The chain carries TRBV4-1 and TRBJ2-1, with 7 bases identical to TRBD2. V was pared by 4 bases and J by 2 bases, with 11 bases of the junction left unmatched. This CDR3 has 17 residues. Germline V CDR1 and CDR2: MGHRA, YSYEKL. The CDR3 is CASSPREGQGPYNEQFF. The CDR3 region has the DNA TGCGCCAGCAGCCCAAGGGAGGGGCAGGGCCCCTACAATGAGCAGTTCTTC.

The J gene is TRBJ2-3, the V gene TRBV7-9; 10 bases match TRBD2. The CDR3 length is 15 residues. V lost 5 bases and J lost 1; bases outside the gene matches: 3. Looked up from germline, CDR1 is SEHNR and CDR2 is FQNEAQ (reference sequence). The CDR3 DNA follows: TGTGCCAGCAGCGGAGGACTAGCGGGCACAGATACGCAGTATTTT. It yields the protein CASSGGLAGTDTQYF.

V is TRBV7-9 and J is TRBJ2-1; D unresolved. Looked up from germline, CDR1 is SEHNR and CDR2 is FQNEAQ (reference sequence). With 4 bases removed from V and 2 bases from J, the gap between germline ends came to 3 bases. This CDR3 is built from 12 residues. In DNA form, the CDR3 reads TGTGCCAGCAGCTCCGCCTACAATGAGCAGTTCTTC. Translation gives CASSSAYNEQFF.

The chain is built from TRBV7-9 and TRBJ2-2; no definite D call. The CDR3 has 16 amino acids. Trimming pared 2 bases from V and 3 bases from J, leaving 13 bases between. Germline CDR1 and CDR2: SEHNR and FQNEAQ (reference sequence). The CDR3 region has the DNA TGTGCCAGCAGCTTAACGGCCCCCCCCTACACCGGGGAGCTGTTTTTT. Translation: CASSLTAPPYTGELFF.

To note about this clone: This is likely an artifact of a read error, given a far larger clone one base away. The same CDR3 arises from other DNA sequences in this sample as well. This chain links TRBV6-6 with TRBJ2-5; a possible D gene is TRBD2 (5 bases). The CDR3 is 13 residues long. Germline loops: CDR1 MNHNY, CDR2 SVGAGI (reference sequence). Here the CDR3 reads CASSYSGWETQYF. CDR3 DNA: TGTGCTAGCAGTTACTCGGGATGGGAGACCCAGTACTTC.

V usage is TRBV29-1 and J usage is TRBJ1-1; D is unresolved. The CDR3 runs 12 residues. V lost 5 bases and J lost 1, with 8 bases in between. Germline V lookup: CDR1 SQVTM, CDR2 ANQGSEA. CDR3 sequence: CSVPWGNTEAFF. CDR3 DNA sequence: TGCAGCGTTCCCTGGGGGAACACTGAAGCTTTCTTT.

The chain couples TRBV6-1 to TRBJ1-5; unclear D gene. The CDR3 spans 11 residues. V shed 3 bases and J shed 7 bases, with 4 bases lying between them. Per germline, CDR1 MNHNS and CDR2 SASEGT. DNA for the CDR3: TGTGCCAGCAGTGATTTACAGCCCCAGCATTTT. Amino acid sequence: CASSDLQPQHF.

This chain's CDR3 is CASSMTGSDYGYTF. The CDR3, as DNA: TGTGCCAGTAGTATGACAGGTTCCGACTATGGCTACACCTTC. The genes are TRBV19 and TRBJ1-2, with D perhaps matching TRBD1 (6 bases). Germline V gene lookup returns CDR1 LNHDA and CDR2 SQIVND (reference sequence). The CDR3 covers 14 residues. V was pared by 3 bases and J by 3 bases, with 11 bases between.

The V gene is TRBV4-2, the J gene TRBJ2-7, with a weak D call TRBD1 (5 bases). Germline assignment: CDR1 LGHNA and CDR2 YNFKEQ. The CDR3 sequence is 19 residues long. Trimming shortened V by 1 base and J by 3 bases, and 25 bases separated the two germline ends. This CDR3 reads CASSQGQVGLAGPNYEQYF. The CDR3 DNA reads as TGTGCCAGCAGCCAAGGGCAGGTTGGGTTGGCAGGGCCGAACTACGAGCAGTACTTC.

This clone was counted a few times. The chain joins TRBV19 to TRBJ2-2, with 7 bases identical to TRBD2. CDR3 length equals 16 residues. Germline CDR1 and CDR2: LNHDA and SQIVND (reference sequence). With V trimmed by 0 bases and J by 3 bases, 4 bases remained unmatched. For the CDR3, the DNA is TGTGCCAGTAGTATAGATGCGGGGGTTTACACCGGGGAGCTGTTTTTT. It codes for CASSIDAGVYTGELFF. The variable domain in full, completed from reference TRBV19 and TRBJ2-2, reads DGGITQSPKYLFRKEGQNVTLSCEQNLNHDAMYWYRQDPGQGLRLIYYSQIVNDFQKGDIAEGYSVSREKKESFPLTVTSAQKNPTAFYLCASSIDAGVYTGELFFGEGSRLTVL.

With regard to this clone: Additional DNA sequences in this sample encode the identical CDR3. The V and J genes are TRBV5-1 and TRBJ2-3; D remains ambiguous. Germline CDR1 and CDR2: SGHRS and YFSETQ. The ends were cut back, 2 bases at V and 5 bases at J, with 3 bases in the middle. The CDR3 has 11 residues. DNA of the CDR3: TGCGCCAGCAGCTTAAGAGATACGCAGTATTTT. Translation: CASSLRDTQYF.

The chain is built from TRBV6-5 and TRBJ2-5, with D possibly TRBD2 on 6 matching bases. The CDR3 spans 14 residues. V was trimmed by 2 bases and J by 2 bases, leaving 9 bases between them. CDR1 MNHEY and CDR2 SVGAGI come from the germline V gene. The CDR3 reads CASSYGAGQETQYF. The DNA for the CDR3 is TGTGCCAGCAGTTACGGGGCGGGACAAGAGACCCAGTACTTC.

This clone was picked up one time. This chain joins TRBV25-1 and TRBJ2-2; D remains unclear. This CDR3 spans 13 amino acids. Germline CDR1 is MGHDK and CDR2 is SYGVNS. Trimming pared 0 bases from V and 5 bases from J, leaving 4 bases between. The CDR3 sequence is CASSEYTTGELFF. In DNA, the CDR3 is TGTGCCAGCAGTGAATATACGACCGGGGAGCTGTTTTTT.